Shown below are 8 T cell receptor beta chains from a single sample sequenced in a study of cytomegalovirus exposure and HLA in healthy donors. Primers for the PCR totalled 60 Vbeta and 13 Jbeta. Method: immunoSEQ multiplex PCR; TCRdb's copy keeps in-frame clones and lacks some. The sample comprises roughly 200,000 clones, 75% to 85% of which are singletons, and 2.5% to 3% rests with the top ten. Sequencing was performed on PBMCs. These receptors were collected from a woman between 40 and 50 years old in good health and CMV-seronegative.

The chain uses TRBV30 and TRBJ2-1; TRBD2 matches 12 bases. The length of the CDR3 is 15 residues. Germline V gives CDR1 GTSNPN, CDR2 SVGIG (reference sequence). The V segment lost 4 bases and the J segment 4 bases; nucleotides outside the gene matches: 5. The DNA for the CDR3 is TGTGCCTGGATAGATGGGACTAGCGGGTACAATGAGCAGTTCTTC. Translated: CAWIDGTSGYNEQFF.

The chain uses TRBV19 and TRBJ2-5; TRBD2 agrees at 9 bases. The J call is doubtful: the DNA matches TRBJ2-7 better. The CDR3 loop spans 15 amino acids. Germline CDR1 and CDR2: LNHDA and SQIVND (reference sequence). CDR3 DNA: TGTGCCAGTAGTATTACTTCTAGCGGGACCTACGAGCAGTACTTC. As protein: CASSITSSGTYEQYF.

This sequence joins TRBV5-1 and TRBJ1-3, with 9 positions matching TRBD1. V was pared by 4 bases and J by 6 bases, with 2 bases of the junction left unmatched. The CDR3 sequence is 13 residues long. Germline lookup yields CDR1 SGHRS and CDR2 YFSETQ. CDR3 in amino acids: CASSRTGVNTIYF. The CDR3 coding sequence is TGCGCCAGCAGCCGGACAGGGGTAAACACCATATATTTT.

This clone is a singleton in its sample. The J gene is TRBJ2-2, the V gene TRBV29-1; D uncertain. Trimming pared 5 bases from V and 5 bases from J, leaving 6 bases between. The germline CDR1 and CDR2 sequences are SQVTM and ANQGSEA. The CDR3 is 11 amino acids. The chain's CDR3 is CSVRPTGELFF. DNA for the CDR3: TGCAGCGTTCGTCCGACCGGGGAGCTGTTTTTT.

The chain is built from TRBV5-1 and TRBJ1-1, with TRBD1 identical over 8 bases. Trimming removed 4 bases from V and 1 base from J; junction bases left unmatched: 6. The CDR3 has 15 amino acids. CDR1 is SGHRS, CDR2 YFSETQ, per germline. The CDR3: CASSLPGTGNTEAFF. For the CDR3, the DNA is TGCGCCAGCAGCCTTCCTGGGACAGGGAACACTGAAGCTTTCTTT.

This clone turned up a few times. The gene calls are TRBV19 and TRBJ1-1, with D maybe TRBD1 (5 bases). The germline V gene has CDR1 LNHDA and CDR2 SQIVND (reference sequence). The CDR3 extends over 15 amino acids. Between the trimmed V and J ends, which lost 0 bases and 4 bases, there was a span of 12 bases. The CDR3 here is CASSIDRAVFTEAFF. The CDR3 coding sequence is TGTGCCAGTAGTATAGACAGGGCGGTTTTCACTGAAGCTTTCTTT.

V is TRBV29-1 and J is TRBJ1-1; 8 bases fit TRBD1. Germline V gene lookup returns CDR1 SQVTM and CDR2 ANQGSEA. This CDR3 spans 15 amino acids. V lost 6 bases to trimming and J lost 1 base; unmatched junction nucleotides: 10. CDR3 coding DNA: TGCAGCGTCCGACAGGGGTCGGGGCCGAACACTGAAGCTTTCTTT. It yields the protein CSVRQGSGPNTEAFF.

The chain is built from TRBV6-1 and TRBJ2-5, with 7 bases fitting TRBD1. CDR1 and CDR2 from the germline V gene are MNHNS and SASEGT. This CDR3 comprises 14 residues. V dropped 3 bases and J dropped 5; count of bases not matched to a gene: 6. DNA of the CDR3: TGTGCCAGCAGTGACACAGGGGCAGTTGAGACCCAGTACTTC. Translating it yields CASSDTGAVETQYF.